This T cell receptor beta chain was profiled in a study of blood T cells in healthy people across ages. General observations from the study: In the absence of known donor CMV status, changes in expanded clonotypes were possibly confounded.

It was with a sample-barcoded 5' primer and a J-beta primer mix that a second PCR of roughly 6 to 12 cycles was run. TCRdb ran MiXCR on the 5' RACE reads and lists one entry per CDR3 protein. The repertoire holds about 650,000 distinct CDR3 sequences, with roughly 32% as singletons. V shed 4 bases, J shed 3 bases, and the junction held 4 bases outside the gene matches. Per the germline V gene, CDR1 is SQVTM and CDR2 is ANQGSEA. CDR3 length: 13 residues. A word on this clonotype: Its antigen remains unknown.

The sequence was obtained from a woman older than 75 in good health. The V call is TRBV29-1, the J call TRBJ2-3, with 7 bases lining up with TRBD2. Specimen: blood. The CDR3 protein is CSVGRRETDTQYF. The CDR3 bases are TGCAGCGTTGGGCGGCGGGAGACAGATACGCAGTATTTT.